The sequence of this TCR beta chain was determined in a study of cytomegalovirus exposure and HLA in healthy donors. Whole-study results and caveats: Most TCR sequences were uncommon, yet certain public TCRs appeared in many donors. Cytomegalovirus status was reportedly diagnosed by the classifier with high specificity and sensitivity. The study put about 180 TCR beta chains on its list as cytomegalovirus-associated.

Donors came from a validation cohort of about 110 subjects, distinct from the first 666-subject cohort. The ends were cut back, 3 bases at V and 7 bases at J, with 19 bases in the middle. The CDR3 length is 15 residues. The germline V gene has CDR1 KGHSH and CDR2 LQKENI. The repertoire was sequenced with immunoSEQ multiplex PCR; TCRdb's copy has only in-frame clones and lacks some. The sample includes approximately 230,000 clones, 87% of them seen just once. As concerns this clone: Its antigen is currently unknown.

This TCR was sampled from a man aged 18 to 35 in good health and CMV-seropositive. The chain has TRBV18 and TRBJ2-7; perhaps TRBD1 as D (6 bases). Sequenced material: PBMCs. The chain's CDR3 is CASSPPTGRPLEQYF. The DNA of the CDR3 is TGTGCCAGCTCACCGCCGACAGGTCGCCCCCTTGAGCAGTACTTC.